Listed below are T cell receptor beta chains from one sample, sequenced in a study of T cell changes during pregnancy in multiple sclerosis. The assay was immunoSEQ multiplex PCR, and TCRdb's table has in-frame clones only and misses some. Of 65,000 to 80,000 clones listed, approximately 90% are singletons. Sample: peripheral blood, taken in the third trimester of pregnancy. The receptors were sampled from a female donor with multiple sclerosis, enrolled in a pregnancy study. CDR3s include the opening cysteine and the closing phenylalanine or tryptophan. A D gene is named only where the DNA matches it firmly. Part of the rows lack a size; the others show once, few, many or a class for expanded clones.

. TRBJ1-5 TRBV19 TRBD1 TGTGCCAGTAGTATGACAGGGGCTTCAGTAATTCAGCCCCAGCATTTT CASSMTGASVIQPQHF
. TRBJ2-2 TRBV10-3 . TGTGCCATCAGTCCCGATGCCCAGGGCCTTCTGACCGGGGAGCTGTTTTTT CAISPDAQGLLTGELFF
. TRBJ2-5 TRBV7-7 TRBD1 TGTGCCAGCAGCCCCTTGGGACAGGGAATGAAGACCCAGTACTTC CASSPLGQGMKTQYF
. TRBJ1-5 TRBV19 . TGTGCCAGTAGTATAGGGGTCCAGGGGTGGCAGCCCCAGCATTTT CASSIGVQGWQPQHF
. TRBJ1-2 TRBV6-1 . TGTGCCAGCAGTGGGGGGCCTGGTGGCTACACCTTC CASSGGPGGYTF
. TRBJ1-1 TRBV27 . TGTGCCAGCTACGACAGCCGTGAAGCTTTCTTT CASYDSREAFF
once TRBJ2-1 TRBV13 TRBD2 TGTGCCAGCAGCTTAGGCGGCAGGGGACTAGCGGGAAACAATGAGCAGTTCTTC CASSLGGRGLAGNNEQFF
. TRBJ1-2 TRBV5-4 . TGTGCCAGCAGCCTCGAGGAGGCTGGCTACACCTTC CASSLEEAGYTF
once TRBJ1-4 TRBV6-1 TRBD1 TGTGCCAGCAGTATCGACAGGGTGGCTAATGAAAAACTGTTTTTT CASSIDRVANEKLFF
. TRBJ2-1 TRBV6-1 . TGTGCCAGCAGGTCACCTGGAGGCTCGAATGAGCAGTTCTTC CASRSPGGSNEQFF
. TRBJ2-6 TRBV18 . TGTGCCAGCTCGCGTGCATCGGGCTCTGGGGCCAACGTCCTGACTTTC CASSRASGSGANVLTF
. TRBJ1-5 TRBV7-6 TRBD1 TGTGCCAGCAGCGCGGGGACAGGGGTTCAGCCCCAGCATTTT CASSAGTGVQPQHF
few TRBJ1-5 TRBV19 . TGTGCCAGTAGCCTCTTTGTGGCGGGCAATCAGCCCCAGCATTTT CASSLFVAGNQPQHF
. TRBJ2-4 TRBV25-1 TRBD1 TGTGCCAGCAGACAGGGGGACAAAAACATTCAGTACTTC CASRQGDKNIQYF
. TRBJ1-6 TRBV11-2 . TGTGCCAGCAGTCCATCCACGGGGGTTCGATCACCCCTCCACTTT CASSPSTGVRSPLHF
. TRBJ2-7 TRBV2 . TGTGCCAGCTCTGTTGTGCCCATCGGGGTAATCATATACGAGCAGTACTTC CASSVVPIGVIIYEQYF
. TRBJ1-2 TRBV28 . TGTGCCAGCAACCCGGCAGACTTCTATGGCTACACCTTC CASNPADFYGYTF
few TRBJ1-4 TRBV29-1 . TGCGCGGCAGAGCCTAATGAAAAACTGTTTTTT CAAEPNEKLFF
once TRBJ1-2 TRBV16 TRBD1 TGTGCCAGCAGCCAATCGCGACAGGGAGATGGCTACACCTTC CASSQSRQGDGYTF
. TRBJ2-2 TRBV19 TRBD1 TGTGCCAGTAGTAGGGGACAGGGGATTTTGAGGGAGCTGTTTTTT CASSRGQGILRELFF
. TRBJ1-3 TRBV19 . TGTGCCAGTAGTATCTCAGTACCAAGTGGAAACACCATATATTTT CASSISVPSGNTIYF
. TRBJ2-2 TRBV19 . TGTGCCAGTAGTGCCAGTGCGAACACCGGGGAGCTGTTTTTT CASSASANTGELFF
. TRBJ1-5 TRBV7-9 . TGTGCCAGCAGCGATGCAGGGGAAAATCAGCCCCAGCATTTT CASSDAGENQPQHF
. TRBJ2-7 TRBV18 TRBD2 TGTGCCAGCTCACCATTCCCGTGGGCTAGCGGGAGAGTGGTCAACGAGCAGTACTTC CASSPFPWASGRVVNEQYF
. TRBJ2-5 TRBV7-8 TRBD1 TGTGCCAGCAGCTTGGGGACAGGCCAAGAGACCCAGTACTTC CASSLGTGQETQYF
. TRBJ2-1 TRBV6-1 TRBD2 TGTGCCAGCAGTGAGTGGACTAGCGGGAGATACAATGAGCAGTTCTTC CASSEWTSGRYNEQFF
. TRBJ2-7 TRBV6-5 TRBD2 TGTGCCAGCAGTTACTCCGCGACTAGCGGATACGAGCAGTACTTC CASSYSATSGYEQYF
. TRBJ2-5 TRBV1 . . CTSSPYGCFRLLKETQYF
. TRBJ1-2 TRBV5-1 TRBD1 TGCGCCAGCAGCTTGGTTCCGGGACAGGGAGGCTCTGGCTACACCTTC CASSLVPGQGGSGYTF
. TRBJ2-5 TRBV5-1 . TGCGCCAGCAGCTTGGGACAGTCCCAAGAGACCCAGTACTTC CASSLGQSQETQYF
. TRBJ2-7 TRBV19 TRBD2 TGTGCCAGTAGTATTGTGAGCGGGACGAACGAGCAGTACTTC CASSIVSGTNEQYF
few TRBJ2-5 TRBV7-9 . TGTGCCAGCAGCTTAGATGTACAAGAGACCCAGTACTTC CASSLDVQETQYF
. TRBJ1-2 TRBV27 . TGTGCCAGCAGCTCCCTACTGGGGGCAGGGGGCTACACCTTC CASSSLLGAGGYTF
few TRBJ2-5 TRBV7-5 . TGTGTCAGAAGCCCTCGGACTAGCGTCATAGAAGAGACCCAGTACTTC CVRSPRTSVIEETQYF
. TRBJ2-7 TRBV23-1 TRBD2 TGCGCCAGCAGACTGACTAGCGGGGACTCCTACGAGCAGTACTTC CASRLTSGDSYEQYF
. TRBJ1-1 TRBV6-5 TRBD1 TGTGCCAGCAGTTACCGGGACAGGGTTGGCACTGAAGCTTTCTTT CASSYRDRVGTEAFF
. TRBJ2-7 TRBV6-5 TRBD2 TGTGCCAGCAGACCCGGGACTAGCGGGGGCTACGAGCAGTACTTC CASRPGTSGGYEQYF
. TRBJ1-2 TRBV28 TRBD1 TGTGCCAGCAGTCTTCCAGGGGGGCATAGTGGCTACACCTTC CASSLPGGHSGYTF
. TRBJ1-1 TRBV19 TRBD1 TGTGCCAGTAGCGACCTTAGACAGGGGGCTTCTACATTCACTGAAGCTTTCTTT CASSDLRQGASTFTEAFF